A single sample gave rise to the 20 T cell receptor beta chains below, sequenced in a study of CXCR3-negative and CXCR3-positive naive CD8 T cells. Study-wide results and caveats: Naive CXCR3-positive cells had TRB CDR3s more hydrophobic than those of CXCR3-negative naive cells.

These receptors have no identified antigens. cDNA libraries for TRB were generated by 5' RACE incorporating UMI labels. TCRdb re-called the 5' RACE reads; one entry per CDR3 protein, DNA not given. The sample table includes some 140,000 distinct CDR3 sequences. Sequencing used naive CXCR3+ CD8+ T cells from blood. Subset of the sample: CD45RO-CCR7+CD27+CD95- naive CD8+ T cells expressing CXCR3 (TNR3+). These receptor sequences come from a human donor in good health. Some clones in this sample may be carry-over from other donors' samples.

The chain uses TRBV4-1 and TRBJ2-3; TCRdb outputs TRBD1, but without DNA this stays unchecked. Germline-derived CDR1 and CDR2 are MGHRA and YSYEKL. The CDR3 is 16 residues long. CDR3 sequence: CASSHLGQGVIDTQYF.

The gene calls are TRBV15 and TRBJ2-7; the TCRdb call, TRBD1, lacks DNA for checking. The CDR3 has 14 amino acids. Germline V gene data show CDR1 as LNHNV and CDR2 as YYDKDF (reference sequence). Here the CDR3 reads CATSTGTGWYEQYF.

CDR3 amino acids: CASSSTGTDDNEQFF. This chain joins TRBV28 and TRBJ2-1; without DNA, the TCRdb call of TRBD1 cannot be checked. This CDR3 is built from 15 residues. Germline V gives CDR1 MDHEN, CDR2 SYDVKM.

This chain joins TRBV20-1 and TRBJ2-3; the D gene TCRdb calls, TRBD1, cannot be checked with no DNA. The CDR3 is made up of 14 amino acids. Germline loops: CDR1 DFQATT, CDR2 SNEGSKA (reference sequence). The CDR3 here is CSAEGGGGTDTQYF.

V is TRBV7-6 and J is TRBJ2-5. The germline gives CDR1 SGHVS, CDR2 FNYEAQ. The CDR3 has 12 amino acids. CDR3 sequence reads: CASSLMRGTQYF.

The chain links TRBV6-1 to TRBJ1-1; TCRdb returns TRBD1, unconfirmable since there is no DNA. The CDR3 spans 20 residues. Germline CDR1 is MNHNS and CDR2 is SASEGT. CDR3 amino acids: CASSEKGIITGTGVNTEAFF.

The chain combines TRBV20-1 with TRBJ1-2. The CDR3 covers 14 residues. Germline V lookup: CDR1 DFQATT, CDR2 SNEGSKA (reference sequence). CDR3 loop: CSARDSADTAGYTF.

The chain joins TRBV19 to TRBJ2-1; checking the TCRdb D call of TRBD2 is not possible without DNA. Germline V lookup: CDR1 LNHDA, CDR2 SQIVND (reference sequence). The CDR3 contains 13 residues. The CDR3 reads CASTAEGYNEQFF.

The CDR3 here is CASSLGAGQGARGEAWSYEQYF. The chain joins TRBV28 to TRBJ2-7; checking the TCRdb D call of TRBD1 is not possible without DNA. This CDR3 comprises 22 residues. Germline lookup yields CDR1 MDHEN and CDR2 SYDVKM.

This chain's CDR3 is CSASTSGRLTDTQYF. The genes are TRBV20-1 and TRBJ2-3; TCRdb's D call of TRBD2 is untestable without DNA. CDR1 and CDR2 (germline): DFQATT, SNEGSKA (reference sequence). The CDR3 is 15 amino acids.

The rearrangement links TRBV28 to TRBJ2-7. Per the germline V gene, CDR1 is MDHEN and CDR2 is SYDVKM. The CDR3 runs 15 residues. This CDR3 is CASSLKDRGSYEQYF.

The CDR3 loop is CANSLSRGSNQPQHF. J is TRBJ1-5 and V is TRBV27; TCRdb's D call, TRBD1, is unchecked because there is no DNA. In germline, CDR1 is MNHEY, CDR2 SMNVEV (reference sequence). The CDR3 has 15 amino acids.

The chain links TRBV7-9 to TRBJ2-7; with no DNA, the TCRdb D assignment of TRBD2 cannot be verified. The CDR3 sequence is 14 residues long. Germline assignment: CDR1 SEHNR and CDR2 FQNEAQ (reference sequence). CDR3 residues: CASSLITSDHEQYF.

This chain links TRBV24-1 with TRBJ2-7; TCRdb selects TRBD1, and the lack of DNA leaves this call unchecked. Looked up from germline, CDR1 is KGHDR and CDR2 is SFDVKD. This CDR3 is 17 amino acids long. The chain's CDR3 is CATSDWAPGQGAYEQYF.

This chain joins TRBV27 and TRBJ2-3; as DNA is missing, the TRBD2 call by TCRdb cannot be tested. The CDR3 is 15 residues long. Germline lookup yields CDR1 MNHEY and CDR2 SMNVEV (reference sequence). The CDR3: CATSMEGSGTDTQYF.

This chain's CDR3 is CATSRAGLLNTEAFF. The chain links TRBV15 to TRBJ1-1; the D call of TRBD1 rests on TCRdb alone, since no DNA is present to check it. The CDR3 length is 15 residues. In germline, CDR1 is LNHNV, CDR2 YYDKDF (reference sequence).

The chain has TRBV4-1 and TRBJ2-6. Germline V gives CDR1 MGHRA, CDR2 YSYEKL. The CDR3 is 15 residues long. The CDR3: CASSHAGTGANVLTF.

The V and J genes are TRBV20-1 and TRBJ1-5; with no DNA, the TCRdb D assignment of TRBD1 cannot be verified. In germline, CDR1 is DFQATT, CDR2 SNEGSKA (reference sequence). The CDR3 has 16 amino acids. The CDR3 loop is CSAGDRSGTDLGTQHF.

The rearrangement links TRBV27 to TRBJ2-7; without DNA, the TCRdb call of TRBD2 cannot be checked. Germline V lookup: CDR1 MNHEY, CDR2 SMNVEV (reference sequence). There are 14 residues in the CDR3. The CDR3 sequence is CASSFLAGVREQYF.

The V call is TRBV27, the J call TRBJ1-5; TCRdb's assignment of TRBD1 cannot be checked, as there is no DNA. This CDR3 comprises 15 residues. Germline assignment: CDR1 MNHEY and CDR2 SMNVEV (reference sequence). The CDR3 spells CASGGPTPGGQPQHF.